This is a list of T cell receptor beta chains from one sample in a study of cytomegalovirus exposure and HLA in healthy donors. The repertoire was sequenced with immunoSEQ multiplex PCR; TCRdb's copy has only in-frame clones and lacks some. The table includes around 150,000 clones, roughly 79% detected once. The sequenced sample consisted of PBMCs. These receptors all stem from a man between 25 and 39 years old in good health and CMV-seropositive. Each CDR3 is given with its conserved first and last residue. The order of the fields is clone size, J gene, V gene, D gene, CDR3 DNA, CDR3 protein. The D gene is left open where the match is weak. Rows may omit the clone size; those that give it use once, few, many or a size class.

>.|TRBJ1-3|TRBV7-2|.
TGTGCCAGCAGCGCCACGGGCAGGGCTGGAAACACCATATATTTT
CASSATGRAGNTIYF
>.|TRBJ2-1|TRBV18|.
TGTGCCAGCTCACCACGCGCGGAGGAGCAGTTCTTC
CASSPRAEEQFF
>.|TRBJ1-1|TRBV7-3|TRBD1
TGTGCCAGCGGCGACAGGGCGGGCACTGAAGCTTTCTTT
CASGDRAGTEAFF
>.|TRBJ1-1|TRBV2|.
TGTGCCAGCACGCCGACACAAACGAACACTGAAGCTTTCTTT
CASTPTQTNTEAFF
>once|TRBJ1-2|TRBV6-5|.
TGTGCCAGCAGTTTGTCAGGGGATGGCTACACCTTC
CASSLSGDGYTF
>.|TRBJ2-1|TRBV10-3|.
TGTGCCATCAGTGTGCCCGGGGGCAATGAGCAGTTCTTC
CAISVPGGNEQFF
>.|TRBJ2-7|TRBV10-2|TRBD2
TGCGCCAGCAGTGGTCGGCCGACTAGCGGATACGAGCAGTACTTC
CASSGRPTSGYEQYF
>few|TRBJ1-1|TRBV7-2|TRBD1
TGTGCCAGCAGCCTGCGACAGGGAGACACTGAAGCTTTCTTT
CASSLRQGDTEAFF
>.|TRBJ1-1|TRBV7-3|TRBD1
TGTGCCAGCAGCTACGGATCTATTACAGGGGGCACTGAAGCTTTCTTT
CASSYGSITGGTEAFF
>.|TRBJ2-7|TRBV27|.
TGTGCCAGCAGTTTATTCGGGGGCGAGCAGTACTTC
CASSLFGGEQYF
>.|TRBJ2-7|TRBV19|TRBD2
TGTGCCAGTAGCGGGGGGTGGAGGCCGGGGTCCTACGAGCAGTACTTC
CASSGGWRPGSYEQYF
>once|TRBJ2-5|TRBV29-1|.
TGCAGCGTTTCGAAAGGGAGGGGGGAAGAGACCCAGTACTTC
CSVSKGRGEETQYF
>.|TRBJ2-7|TRBV6-1|.
TGTGCCAGCACTGGGACATACTCCTACGAGCAGTACTTC
CASTGTYSYEQYF
>.|TRBJ2-3|TRBV5-1|.
TGCGCCAGCAGCTTGATCGCAGCAGATACGCAGTATTTT
CASSLIAADTQYF
>few|TRBJ1-5|TRBV2|TRBD1
TGTGCCAGCAGAAGAGGACAGGGGGCTCAGCCCCAGCATTTT
CASRRGQGAQPQHF
>.|TRBJ1-5|TRBV7-9|TRBD1
TGTGCCAGCAGCTTAGGGGACAGGATAAATCAGCCCCAGCATTTT
CASSLGDRINQPQHF
>.|TRBJ2-5|TRBV29-1|TRBD2
TGCAGCGTTGAGGTTCTAGCGGGAGGGGTGGAGACCCAGTACTTC
CSVEVLAGGVETQYF
>.|TRBJ2-7|TRBV18|.
TGTGCCAGCTCACCAGGCGGGAAGAGCTCCTACGAGCAGTACTTC
CASSPGGKSSYEQYF
>.|TRBJ1-1|TRBV11-2|.
TGTGCCAGCAGCTCCCAGGGCCCTGAAGCTTTCTTT
CASSSQGPEAFF
>.|TRBJ2-7|TRBV6-1|TRBD2
TGTGCCAGCAGTGAAGCCCGTACTAGCGGGGGCGAGCAGTACTTC
CASSEARTSGGEQYF
>.|TRBJ2-1|TRBV5-1|.
TGCGCCAGCAGTGACAGTGACTACAATGAGCAGTTCTTC
CASSDSDYNEQFF
>once|TRBJ2-7|TRBV7-8|TRBD1
TGTGCCAGCAGCTTACCGGGACAGGGTATAAACGAGCAGTACTTC
CASSLPGQGINEQYF
>.|TRBJ2-1|TRBV4-3|.
TGCGCCAGCAGCCAAGGCGGGTACAATGAGCAGTTCTTC
CASSQGGYNEQFF
>.|TRBJ1-1|TRBV7-2|TRBD1
TGTGCCAGCAGCTTACGGGACAGGGTTACTGAAGCTTTCTTT
CASSLRDRVTEAFF
>.|TRBJ2-4|TRBV6-5|.
TGTGCCAGCAGTTACGGAGGGGAGAGGGTGAACATTCAGTACTTC
CASSYGGERVNIQYF
>.|TRBJ1-2|TRBV4-1|TRBD1
TGCGCCAGCAGCCAAGGGGTAACAGGGGCTGGCTATGGCTACACCTTC
CASSQGVTGAGYGYTF
>few|TRBJ1-5|TRBV30|TRBD1
TGTGCCTGGGACGACAGGGAACGTCAGCCCCAGCATTTT
CAWDDRERQPQHF
>.|TRBJ1-4|TRBV6-1|.
TGTGCCAGCAGTGAAACCGACAGGGAAAAACTGTTTTTT
CASSETDREKLFF
>few|TRBJ2-7|TRBV5-1|.
TGCGCCAGCAGCTTGTTTACGGGATCCTACGAGCAGTACTTC
CASSLFTGSYEQYF
>.|TRBJ1-2|TRBV5-1|.
TGCGCCAGGACTGGGGGCCCCGCTAACTATGGCTACACCTTC
CARTGGPANYGYTF
>.|TRBJ2-3|TRBV27|TRBD2
TGTGCCAGCAAGCGGGGGGAAACTAGCACAGATACGCAGTATTTT
CASKRGETSTDTQYF
>.|TRBJ2-7|TRBV7-8|TRBD2
TGTGCCAGCAGCCCCTTGCTAGCGGGGGCAGCCTACGAGCAGTACTTC
CASSPLLAGAAYEQYF
>.|TRBJ2-7|TRBV5-4|TRBD1
TGTGCCAGCAGCTCACCGGGACAGGGGCCCTACGAGCAGTACTTC
CASSSPGQGPYEQYF
>.|TRBJ2-7|TRBV6-1|TRBD1
TGTGCCAGCAACGCGGGACAGGGGATTGGCGAGCAGTACTTC
CASNAGQGIGEQYF
>.|TRBJ1-2|TRBV6-6|.
TGTGCCAGCAGCCACGACAGGATTACTAACTATGGCTACACCTTC
CASSHDRITNYGYTF
>.|TRBJ2-1|TRBV7-3|.
TGTGCCAGCAGCTTAATTGAGGAGCAGTTCTTC
CASSLIEEQFF
>.|TRBJ1-2|TRBV10-3|.
TGTGCCATCACTCACAGGCCCACTAACTATGGCTACACCTTC
CAITHRPTNYGYTF
>few|TRBJ2-1|TRBV29-1|.
TGCAGCGTTGATCTGAGGAGGGATGAGCAGTTCTTC
CSVDLRRDEQFF
>.|TRBJ2-1|TRBV5-1|TRBD2
TGCGCCAGCAGCTTGGGACTAGCGGGCCTTTCCTACAATGAGCAGTTCTTC
CASSLGLAGLSYNEQFF
>.|TRBJ1-5|TRBV7-2|TRBD1
TGTGCCAGCAGCTCAGGACAGGGAGGGTATCAGCCCCAGCATTTT
CASSSGQGGYQPQHF
>.|TRBJ1-2|TRBV10-2|TRBD1
TGCGCCAGCAGTCCTATGACAGGGGACTATGGCTACACCTTC
CASSPMTGDYGYTF
>.|TRBJ2-1|TRBV9|TRBD2
TGTGCCAGCAGCGAAGGGACTAGCGGGAGATCTGGCAAGTACAATGAGCAGTTCTTC
CASSEGTSGRSGKYNEQFF
>.|TRBJ1-2|TRBV7-2|TRBD1
TGTGCCAGCAGCTTTGGGACAGTTAACTATGGCTACACCTTC
CASSFGTVNYGYTF
>once|TRBJ1-1|TRBV18|.
TGTGCCAGCTCACCAGCAGGGGCTCTCACTGAAGCTTTCTTT
CASSPAGALTEAFF
>.|TRBJ1-2|TRBV2|.
TGTGCCAGCAGTGAGGAGGGGAACTATGGCTACACCTTC
CASSEEGNYGYTF
>.|TRBJ2-2|TRBV5-1|.
TGCGCCAGCAGCTTGACCCCCAGGGAAACCGGGGAGCTGTTTTTT
CASSLTPRETGELFF
>.|TRBJ2-2|TRBV6-5|TRBD2
TGTGCCAGCCGCGGGGGGGGGACGGGCACCGGGGAGCTGTTTTTT
CASRGGGTGTGELFF
>.|TRBJ1-4|TRBV9|.
TGTGCCAGCAGCGTAGGGGCCCGAACTAATGAAAAACTGTTTTTT
CASSVGARTNEKLFF
>.|TRBJ2-3|TRBV4-1|TRBD2
TGCGCCAGCAGCCAAGATAACGGGAGGCTGACAGATACGCAGTATTTT
CASSQDNGRLTDTQYF
>few|TRBJ2-7|TRBV15|.
TGTGCCACCAGCAGAGATATAAGGCAGGGCCACGAGCAGTACTTC
CATSRDIRQGHEQYF
>.|TRBJ1-5|TRBV9|TRBD1
TGTGCCAGCAGCGTAGGAGGGGGCGCGGACAATCAGCCCCAGCATTTT
CASSVGGGADNQPQHF
>.|TRBJ2-1|TRBV6-1|.
TGTGCCAGCAGCCTCAAGCACAATGAGCAGTTCTTC
CASSLKHNEQFF
>.|TRBJ2-7|TRBV18|TRBD1
TGTGCCAGCAGTCCTTCGACAGGGGTTTCCGAGCAGTACTTC
CASSPSTGVSEQYF
>.|TRBJ1-2|TRBV25-1|.
TGTGCCAGCAGTGAAAGAGGGCCCAACTATGGCTACACCTTC
CASSERGPNYGYTF
>.|TRBJ2-1|TRBV5-1|TRBD2
TGCGCCAGCAGCCGGGGACTAGCGGGGGGAGACAATGAGCAGTTCTTC
CASSRGLAGGDNEQFF
>.|TRBJ2-1|TRBV15|TRBD2
TGTGCCACCAGCTCCCCTACTAGCGGGAAGGTTGAGCAGTTCTTC
CATSSPTSGKVEQFF
>once|TRBJ2-1|TRBV11-3|.
TGTGCCAGCAGCTTAGAGCGGGACTCCTACAATGAGCAGTTCTTC
CASSLERDSYNEQFF